The 25 T cell receptor beta chains listed next were all sequenced from one sample in a study of graft-versus-host responses after intestinal transplantation. Sequencing was performed with immunoSEQ multiplex PCR; in TCRdb, only in-frame clones are kept and a portion is missing. The table lists 40,000 or so clones, approximately 93% of them singletons. The sample in question was PBMCs, obtained nearly 750 days after intestinal transplantation. The source is a human patient who received an intestinal transplant, so some T cells may come from the graft donor.

This clone was detected only once. The chain couples TRBV5-1 to TRBJ2-7; the D call may be TRBD1 or TRBD2 (5 bases each). Germline V gives CDR1 SGHRS, CDR2 YFSETQ. The ends were cut back, 3 bases at V and 6 bases at J, with 16 bases in the middle. This CDR3 region has 14 residues. CDR3 residues: CASSSRTGPGEQYF. As DNA, the CDR3 is TGCGCCAGCAGCTCACGGACGGGACCGGGCGAGCAGTACTTC. Full variable domain (missing parts from reference TRBV5-1 and TRBJ2-7): KAGVTQTPRYLIKTRGQQVTLSCSPISGHRSVSWYQQTPGQGLQFLFEYFSETQRNKGNFPGRFSGRQFSNSRSEMNVSTLELGDSALYLCASSSRTGPGEQYFGPGTRLTVT.

The chain combines TRBV2 with TRBJ1-5, with no clear D. V lost 9 bases to trimming and J lost 0 bases, with 15 bases between them. The germline V gene has CDR1 SNHLY and CDR2 FYNNEI. This CDR3 is 15 amino acids long. The CDR3 sequence is CASQSRLYSNQPQHF. The CDR3 nucleotides read TGTGCCAGTCAAAGCAGGCTGTATAGCAATCAGCCCCAGCATTTT.

The V call is TRBV7-9, the J call TRBJ2-7; D not resolved. The germline V gene has CDR1 SEHNR and CDR2 FQNEAQ (reference sequence). This CDR3 is built from 12 residues. V was clipped by 5 bases and J by 6 bases, with 11 bases between them. DNA of the CDR3: TGTGCCAGCAGCCAAACCCTCCCCGAGCAGTACTTC. Encoded protein: CASSQTLPEQYF.

V gene TRBV6-6 combines with J gene TRBJ2-5; D perhaps matches TRBD1 (6 bases). Per the germline V gene, CDR1 is MNHNY and CDR2 is SVGAGI (reference sequence). The length of the CDR3 is 13 residues. The V gene lost 7 bases and the J gene lost 4 bases, with 13 bases spanning the gap. The CDR3 loop reads CASTKQGPETQYF. The CDR3 coding sequence is TGTGCCAGCACAAAACAGGGCCCAGAGACCCAGTACTTC.

This clone was seen only once. The chain joins TRBV28 to TRBJ1-1; TRBD1 might be the D (5 bases). Germline lookup yields CDR1 MDHEN and CDR2 SYDVKM. The CDR3 is 15 residues long. Trimming took 4 bases from V and 3 from J, leaving 15 bases between them. The CDR3 DNA is TGTGCCAGCAGTTCTGACCCACAAGGGGACACTGAAGCTTTCTTT. Protein product: CASSSDPQGDTEAFF.

V usage is TRBV6-6 and J usage is TRBJ2-7; D possibly uses TRBD1 or TRBD2 (6 bases each). Trimming removed 10 bases from V and 3 bases from J, with 19 bases in between. CDR1 and CDR2 from the germline V gene are MNHNY and SVGAGI (reference sequence). This CDR3 contains 14 residues. This CDR3 is CATSTRQAFYEQYF. As DNA, the CDR3 is TGTGCCACCTCGACTAGACAGGCCTTCTACGAGCAGTACTTC.

The chain carries TRBV29-1 and TRBJ2-7; TRBD2 agrees at 7 bases. V lost 6 bases to trimming and J lost 1 base; unmatched junction nucleotides: 3. Germline CDR1 and CDR2: SQVTM and ANQGSEA. The CDR3 totals 12 residues. CDR3 coding DNA: TGCAGCGTCGGGGGGTCTTCCTACGAGCAGTACTTC. Its protein product is CSVGGSSYEQYF.

This chain joins TRBV11-1 and TRBJ2-2; D is ambiguous. Germline loops: CDR1 SGHAT, CDR2 FQDESV (reference sequence). This CDR3 is 14 amino acids long. Trimming cost V 2 bases and J 1 base, with 5 bases left between them. DNA for the CDR3: TGTGCCAGCAGCTTAAACAGGAACACCGGGGAGCTGTTTTTT. This sequence encodes CASSLNRNTGELFF.

The rearrangement uses TRBV2 and TRBJ2-1; 7 bases agree with TRBD2. Trimming removed 6 bases from V and 0 bases from J; junction bases left unmatched: 2. Germline assignment: CDR1 SNHLY and CDR2 FYNNEI. This CDR3 region has 14 residues. DNA for the CDR3: TGTGCCAGCAGAGCGGGGAGCTCCTACAATGAGCAGTTCTTC. It specifies CASRAGSSYNEQFF.

This clone was seen a single time. The rearrangement joins TRBV7-6 to TRBJ1-2; the D is unclear. Trimming shortened V by 6 bases and J by 2 bases, and 13 bases separated the two germline ends. This CDR3 has 14 amino acids. Germline V gene sequence: CDR1 SGHVS, CDR2 FNYEAQ. The CDR3 DNA follows: TGTGCCAGCAGTCCCTTCGCCGGGAACTATGGCTACACCTTC. Its translation: CASSPFAGNYGYTF.

The chain links TRBV7-2 to TRBJ2-1, with D unresolved. Germline loops: CDR1 SGHTA, CDR2 FQGNSA. The CDR3 totals 13 residues. The germline V and J ends were trimmed by 5 bases and 5 bases, with 10 bases remaining between them. CDR3 amino acids: CASSLSRDNEQFF. The CDR3, as DNA: TGTGCCAGCAGCCTCTCTAGGGACAATGAGCAGTTCTTC.

This clone was observed a single time. The rearrangement joins TRBV18 to TRBJ1-4, with no clear D. CDR3 length: 14 amino acids. The V end lost 3 bases, the J end lost 0 bases, and 5 bases lay between the germline ends. The germline gives CDR1 KGHSH, CDR2 LQKENI. The chain's CDR3 is CASSPPATNEKLFF. The CDR3 DNA reads as TGTGCCAGCTCACCGCCAGCAACTAATGAAAAACTGTTTTTT. Full variable domain (missing parts from reference TRBV18 and TRBJ1-4): NAGVMQNPRHLVRRRGQEARLRCSPMKGHSHVYWYRQLPEEGLKFMVYLQKENIIDESGMPKERFSAEFPKEGPSILRIQQVVRGDSAAYFCASSPPATNEKLFFGSGTQLSVL.

V is TRBV7-2 and J is TRBJ2-2; 8 nucleotides align to TRBD1. This CDR3 has 16 residues. CDR1 and CDR2 from the germline V gene are SGHTA and FQGNSA. V lost 4 bases and J lost 0; bases outside the gene matches: 4. CDR3 in DNA: TGTGCCAGCAGCTCAAACAGGGGGTCGAACACCGGGGAGCTGTTTTTT. It yields the protein CASSSNRGSNTGELFF.

The chain links TRBV28 to TRBJ1-2; TRBD1 is a possible D gene (6 bases). The germline gives CDR1 MDHEN, CDR2 SYDVKM. This CDR3 is 13 amino acids long. Trimming left V 2 bases short and J 4 bases short, with 8 bases between. The CDR3 spells CASSLGTSYGYTF. DNA for the CDR3: TGTGCCAGCAGTTTAGGGACATCCTATGGCTACACCTTC.

In its sample, this clone was seen once. V and J are TRBV4-2 and TRBJ1-1; the D is unclear. V lost 1 base to trimming and J lost 0 bases, with 6 bases between them. Germline V gene lookup returns CDR1 LGHNA and CDR2 YNFKEQ. The CDR3 runs to 14 residues. The CDR3 sequence is CASSQGVLNTEAFF. The CDR3 bases are TGTGCCAGCAGCCAAGGGGTCTTGAACACTGAAGCTTTCTTT.

This clone occurred a few times. The chain joins TRBV4-1 to TRBJ2-7; 12 bases are a match to TRBD2. CDR3 length: 17 amino acids. Trimming cost V 0 bases and J 5 bases; bases outside gene matches: 8. Germline loops: CDR1 MGHRA, CDR2 YSYEKL. CDR3: CASSQEPTSGSFNEQYF. Written as DNA, the CDR3 is TGCGCCAGCAGCCAAGAGCCGACTAGCGGGAGTTTCAACGAGCAGTACTTC.

V and J are TRBV27 and TRBJ1-5; possibly TRBD1 for D (5 bases). CDR1 and CDR2 from the germline V gene are MNHEY and SMNVEV (reference sequence). V was cut by 4 bases and J by 7 bases, with 11 bases left in between. This CDR3 region has 13 residues. The CDR3 loop reads CASSSMGQQPQHF. In DNA, the CDR3 is TGTGCCAGCAGTTCGATGGGGCAACAGCCCCAGCATTTT.

J is TRBJ1-1 and V is TRBV6-5; 10 bases map to TRBD1. The CDR3 length is 16 residues. The junction had 5 bases not matched to a gene; V was cut back by 1 base and J by 3 bases. CDR1 and CDR2 (germline): MNHEY, SVGAGI. Here the CDR3 DNA reads TGTGCCAGCAGTTACTACCGGACAGGGGGGTACACTGAAGCTTTCTTT. Protein sequence: CASSYYRTGGYTEAFF.

The chain has TRBV19 and TRBJ1-5, with a weak D call TRBD1 (6 bases). CDR3 length equals 15 residues. Germline-derived CDR1 and CDR2 are LNHDA and SQIVND (reference sequence). V was cut by 0 bases and J by 12 bases, with 18 bases left in between. CDR3 region: CASSIDPLGGANQHF. The CDR3 coding sequence is TGTGCCAGTAGTATAGACCCGCTAGGGGGGGCGAACCAGCATTTT.

The CDR3 DNA sequence: TGTGCCACCAGCAGGACGGGTTACGAGCAGTACTTC. It translates to CATSRTGYEQYF. This rearrangement joins TRBV15 to TRBJ2-7; D is uncertain. CDR3 length: 12 amino acids. Deletions cut 3 bases from V and 4 bases from J, with 7 bases between. The germline V gene has CDR1 LNHNV and CDR2 YYDKDF (reference sequence).

This chain joins TRBV5-6 and TRBJ2-5; D may be TRBD2 (6 bases). Trimming pared 4 bases from V and 7 bases from J, leaving 14 bases between. In germline, CDR1 is SGHDT, CDR2 YYEEEE. This CDR3 comprises 13 residues. The CDR3 DNA reads TGTGCCAGCAGCGTTGGGGGGAAGACGACCCAGTACTTC. Encoded protein: CASSVGGKTTQYF.

The chain has TRBV6-5 and TRBJ2-7; D remains ambiguous. CDR1 is MNHEY and CDR2 is SVGAGI in the germline V gene. The V end lost 4 bases, the J end lost 3 bases, and 4 bases lay between the germline ends. CDR3 length: 11 residues. The chain's CDR3 is CASSFGYEQYF. In DNA, the CDR3 is TGTGCCAGCAGTTTCGGCTACGAGCAGTACTTC.

The chain recombines TRBV10-3 with TRBJ2-3, with D possibly being TRBD1 or TRBD2 (7 bases each). In germline, CDR1 is ENHRY, CDR2 SYGVKD. The CDR3 runs 14 residues. The V end was cut by 6 bases, the J end by 5 bases, with 15 bases between. In nucleotides, the CDR3 is TGTGCCATCAGGGGAGGGACAGAGGGAGATACGCAGTATTTT. It encodes CAIRGGTEGDTQYF.

The J gene is TRBJ2-1, the V gene TRBV29-1; no firm D call. The CDR3 length is 12 residues. V lost 2 bases and J 10 bases, leaving 12 bases between the germline ends. The germline V gene encodes CDR1 SQVTM and CDR2 ANQGSEA. The CDR3 DNA reads as TGCAGCGTTGAATATCTTGGGAACGAGCAGTTCTTC. This encodes CSVEYLGNEQFF.

The chain combines TRBV27 with TRBJ2-1, with 9 bases aligning to TRBD1. The length of the CDR3 is 17 residues. The germline CDR1 and CDR2 sequences are MNHEY and SMNVEV (reference sequence). The trim removed 3 bases at V and 3 bases at J, leaving 9 bases unmatched. The CDR3 region has the DNA TGTGCCAGCAGTTTGCGGGTTCTGGGACAGGGCTACAATGAGCAGTTCTTC. Translation gives CASSLRVLGQGYNEQFF.